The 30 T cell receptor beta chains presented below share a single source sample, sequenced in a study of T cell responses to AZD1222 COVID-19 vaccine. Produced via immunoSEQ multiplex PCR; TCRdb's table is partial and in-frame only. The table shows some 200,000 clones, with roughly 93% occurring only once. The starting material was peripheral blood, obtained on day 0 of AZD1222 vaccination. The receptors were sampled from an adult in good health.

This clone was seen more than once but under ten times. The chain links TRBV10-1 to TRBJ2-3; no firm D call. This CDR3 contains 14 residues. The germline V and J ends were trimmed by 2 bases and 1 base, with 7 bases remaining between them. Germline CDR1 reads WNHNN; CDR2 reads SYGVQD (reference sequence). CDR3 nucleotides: TGCGCCAGCAGTGAGAGGCAGCGCACAGATACGCAGTATTTT. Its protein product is CASSERQRTDTQYF.

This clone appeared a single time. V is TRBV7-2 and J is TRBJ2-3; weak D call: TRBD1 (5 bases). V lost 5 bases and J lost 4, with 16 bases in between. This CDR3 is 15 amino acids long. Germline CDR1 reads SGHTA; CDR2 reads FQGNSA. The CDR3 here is CASSTRRVTADTQYF. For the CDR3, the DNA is TGTGCCAGCAGCACCCGCAGGGTCACGGCAGATACGCAGTATTTT.

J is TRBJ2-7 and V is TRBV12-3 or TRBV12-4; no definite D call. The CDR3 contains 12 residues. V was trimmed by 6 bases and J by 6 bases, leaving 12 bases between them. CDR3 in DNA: TGTGCCAGCAGAACGCCCCTCAGCGAGCAGTACTTC. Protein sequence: CASRTPLSEQYF.

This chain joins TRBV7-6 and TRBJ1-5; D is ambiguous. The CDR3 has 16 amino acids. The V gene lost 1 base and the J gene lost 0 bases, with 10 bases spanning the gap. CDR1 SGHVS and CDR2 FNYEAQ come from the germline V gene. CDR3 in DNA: TGTGCCAGCAGCTTAGGCGCCCAGTATAGCAATCAGCCCCAGCATTTT. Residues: CASSLGAQYSNQPQHF.

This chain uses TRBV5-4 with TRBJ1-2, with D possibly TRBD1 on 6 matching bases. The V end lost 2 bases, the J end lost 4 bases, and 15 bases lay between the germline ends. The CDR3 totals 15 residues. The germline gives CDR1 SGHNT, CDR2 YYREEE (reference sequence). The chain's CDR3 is CASSFGRGLGYGYTF. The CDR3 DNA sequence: TGTGCCAGCAGCTTCGGTCGGGGGCTGGGCTATGGCTACACCTTC.

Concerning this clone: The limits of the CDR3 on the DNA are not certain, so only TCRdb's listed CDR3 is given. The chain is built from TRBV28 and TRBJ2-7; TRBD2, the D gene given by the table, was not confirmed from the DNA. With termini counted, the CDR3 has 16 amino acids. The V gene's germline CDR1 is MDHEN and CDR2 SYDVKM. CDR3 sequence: CASSLSLRDLSYEQYF.

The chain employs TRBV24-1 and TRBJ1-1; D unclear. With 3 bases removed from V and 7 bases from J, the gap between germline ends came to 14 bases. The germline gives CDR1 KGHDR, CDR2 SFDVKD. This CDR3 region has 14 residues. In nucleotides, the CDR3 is TGTGCCACCAGTGATACAAAGGACCTTTATGAAGCTTTCTTT. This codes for CATSDTKDLYEAFF.

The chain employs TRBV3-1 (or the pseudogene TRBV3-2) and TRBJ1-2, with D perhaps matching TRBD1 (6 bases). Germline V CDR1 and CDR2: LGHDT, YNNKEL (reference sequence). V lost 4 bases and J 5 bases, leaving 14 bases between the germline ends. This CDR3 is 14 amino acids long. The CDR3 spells CASSPQGPPYGYTF. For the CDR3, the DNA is TGTGCCAGCAGCCCACAGGGTCCCCCATATGGCTACACCTTC.

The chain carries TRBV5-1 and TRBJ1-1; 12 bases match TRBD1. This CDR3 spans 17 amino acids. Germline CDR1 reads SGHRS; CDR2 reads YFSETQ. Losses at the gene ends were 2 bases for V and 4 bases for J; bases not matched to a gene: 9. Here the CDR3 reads CASSFYLPGQGATEAFF. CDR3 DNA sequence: TGCGCCAGCAGCTTCTACCTTCCGGGACAGGGGGCCACTGAAGCTTTCTTT.

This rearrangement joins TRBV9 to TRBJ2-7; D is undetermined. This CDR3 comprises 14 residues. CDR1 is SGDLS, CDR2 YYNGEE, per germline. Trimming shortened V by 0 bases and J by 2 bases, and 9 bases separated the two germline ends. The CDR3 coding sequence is TGTGCCAGCAGCGTAGGGGCGGAACCCTACGAGCAGTACTTC. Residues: CASSVGAEPYEQYF.

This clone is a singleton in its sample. CDR3 nucleotides: TGTGCCAGCAGCACCGCCCAGGGGTTTTACGGCAATCAGCCCCAGCATTTT. As protein: CASSTAQGFYGNQPQHF. The V gene is TRBV5-6, the J gene TRBJ1-5; TRBD1 is a possible D gene (6 bases). V was cut by 4 bases and J by 2 bases, with 19 bases left in between. The germline V gene encodes CDR1 SGHDT and CDR2 YYEEEE. The CDR3 length is 17 residues.

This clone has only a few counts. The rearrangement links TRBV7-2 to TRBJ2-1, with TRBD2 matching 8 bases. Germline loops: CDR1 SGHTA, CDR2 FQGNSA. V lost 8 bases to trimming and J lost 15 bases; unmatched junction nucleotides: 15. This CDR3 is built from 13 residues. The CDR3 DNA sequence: TGTGCCAGCGGAAACCCAAGAGCGGGAGCCGGGTTCTTC. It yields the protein CASGNPRAGAGFF.

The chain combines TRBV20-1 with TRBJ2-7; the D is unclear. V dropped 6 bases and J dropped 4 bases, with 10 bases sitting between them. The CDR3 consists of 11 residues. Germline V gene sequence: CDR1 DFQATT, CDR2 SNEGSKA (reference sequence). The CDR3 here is CSADGRYEQYF. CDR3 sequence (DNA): TGCAGTGCCGACGGACGGTACGAGCAGTACTTC.

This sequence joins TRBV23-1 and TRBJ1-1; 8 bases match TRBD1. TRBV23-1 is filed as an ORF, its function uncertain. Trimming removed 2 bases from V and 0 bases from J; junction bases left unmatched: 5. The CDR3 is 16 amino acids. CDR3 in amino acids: CASSQPGQVMNTEAFF. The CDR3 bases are TGCGCCAGCAGTCAACCGGGACAGGTCATGAACACTGAAGCTTTCTTT.

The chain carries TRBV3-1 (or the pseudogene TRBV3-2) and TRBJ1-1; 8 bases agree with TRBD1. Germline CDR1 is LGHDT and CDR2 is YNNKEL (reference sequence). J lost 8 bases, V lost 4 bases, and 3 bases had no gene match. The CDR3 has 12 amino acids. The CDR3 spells CASSLRDREAFF. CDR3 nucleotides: TGTGCCAGCAGCCTGCGGGACAGGGAAGCTTTCTTT.

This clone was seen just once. The CDR3 DNA is TGTGCCAGCAGCGAGAAGTACGGGTCTAGCACAGATACGCAGTATTTT. Its translation is CASSEKYGSSTDTQYF. The chain couples TRBV7-9 to TRBJ2-3; D gene ambiguous. Trimming pared 5 bases from V and 0 bases from J, leaving 15 bases between. Germline V gene lookup returns CDR1 SEHNR and CDR2 FQNEAQ (reference sequence). This CDR3 comprises 16 residues.

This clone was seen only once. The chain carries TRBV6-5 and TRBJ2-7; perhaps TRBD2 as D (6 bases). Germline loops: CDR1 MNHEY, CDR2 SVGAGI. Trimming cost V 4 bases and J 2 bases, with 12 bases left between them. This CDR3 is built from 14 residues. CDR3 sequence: CASSSRGRPYEQYF. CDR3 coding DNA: TGTGCCAGCAGTTCCCGGGGGAGACCCTACGAGCAGTACTTC.

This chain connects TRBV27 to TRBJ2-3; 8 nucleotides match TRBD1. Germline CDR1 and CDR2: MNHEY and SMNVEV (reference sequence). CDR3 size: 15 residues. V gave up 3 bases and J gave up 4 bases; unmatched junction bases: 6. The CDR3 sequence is CASSFGRTGSDTQYF. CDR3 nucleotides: TGTGCCAGCAGTTTTGGGAGGACAGGGTCAGATACGCAGTATTTT.

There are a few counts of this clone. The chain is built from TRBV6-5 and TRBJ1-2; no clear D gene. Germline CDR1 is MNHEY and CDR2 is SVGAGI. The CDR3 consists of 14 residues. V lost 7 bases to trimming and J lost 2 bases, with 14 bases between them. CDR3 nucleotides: TGTGCCAGCACCCTGGGGTTACCGAACTATGGCTACACCTTC. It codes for CASTLGLPNYGYTF.

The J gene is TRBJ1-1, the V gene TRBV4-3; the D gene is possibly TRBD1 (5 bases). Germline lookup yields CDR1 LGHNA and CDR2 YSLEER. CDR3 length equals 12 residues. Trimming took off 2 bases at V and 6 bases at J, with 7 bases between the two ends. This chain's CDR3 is CASSQTGAEAFF. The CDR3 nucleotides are TGCGCCAGCAGCCAAACAGGTGCTGAAGCTTTCTTT.

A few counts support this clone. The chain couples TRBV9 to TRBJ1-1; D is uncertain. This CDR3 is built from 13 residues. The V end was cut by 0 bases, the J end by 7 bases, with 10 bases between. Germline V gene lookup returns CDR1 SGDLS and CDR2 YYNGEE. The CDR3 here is CASSVAGQNEAFF. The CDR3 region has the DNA TGTGCCAGCAGCGTAGCTGGGCAGAATGAAGCTTTCTTT.

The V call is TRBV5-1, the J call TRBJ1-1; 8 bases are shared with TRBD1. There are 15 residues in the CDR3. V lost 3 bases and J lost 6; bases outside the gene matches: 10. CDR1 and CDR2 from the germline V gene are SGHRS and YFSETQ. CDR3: CASSSYDRGDAEAFF. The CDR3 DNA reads TGCGCCAGCAGCTCATACGACAGGGGAGATGCTGAAGCTTTCTTT. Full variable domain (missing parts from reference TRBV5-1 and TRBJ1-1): KAGVTQTPRYLIKTRGQQVTLSCSPISGHRSVSWYQQTPGQGLQFLFEYFSETQRNKGNFPGRFSGRQFSNSRSEMNVSTLELGDSALYLCASSSYDRGDAEAFFGQGTRLTVV.

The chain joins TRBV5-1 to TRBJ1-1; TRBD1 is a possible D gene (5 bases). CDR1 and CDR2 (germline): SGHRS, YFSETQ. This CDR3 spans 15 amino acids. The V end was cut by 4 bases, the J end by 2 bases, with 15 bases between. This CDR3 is CASSPERGYNTEAFF. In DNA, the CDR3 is TGCGCCAGCAGCCCCGAACGGGGGTACAACACTGAAGCTTTCTTT.

This CDR3 is CASSTFSGNSSYEQYF. The DNA for the CDR3 is TGTGCCAGCAGCACCTTTAGCGGGAATAGCTCCTACGAGCAGTACTTC. The chain joins TRBV9 to TRBJ2-7; TRBD2 aligns across 8 bases. Trimming removed 4 bases from V and 0 bases from J; junction bases left unmatched: 9. CDR1 is SGDLS and CDR2 is YYNGEE in the germline V gene. This CDR3 has 16 amino acids.

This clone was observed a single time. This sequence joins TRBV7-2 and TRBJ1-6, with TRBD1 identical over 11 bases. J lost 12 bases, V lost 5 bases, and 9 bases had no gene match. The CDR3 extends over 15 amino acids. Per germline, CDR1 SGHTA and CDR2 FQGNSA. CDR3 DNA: TGTGCCAGCAGCGAGGGACAGGGGGACAGGGGACCCCTCCACTTT. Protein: CASSEGQGDRGPLHF.

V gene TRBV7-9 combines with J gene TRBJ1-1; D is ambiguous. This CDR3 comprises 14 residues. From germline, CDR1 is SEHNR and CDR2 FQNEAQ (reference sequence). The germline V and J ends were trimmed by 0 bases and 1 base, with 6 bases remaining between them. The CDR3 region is CASSLAGSNTEAFF. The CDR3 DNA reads TGTGCCAGCAGCTTAGCAGGGTCGAACACTGAAGCTTTCTTT.

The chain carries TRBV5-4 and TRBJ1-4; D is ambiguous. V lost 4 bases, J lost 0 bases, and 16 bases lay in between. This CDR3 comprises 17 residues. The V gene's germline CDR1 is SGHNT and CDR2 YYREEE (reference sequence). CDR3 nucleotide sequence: TGTGCCAGCAGCCCTGGGAAGAACAGAGCAACTAATGAAAAACTGTTTTTT. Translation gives CASSPGKNRATNEKLFF.

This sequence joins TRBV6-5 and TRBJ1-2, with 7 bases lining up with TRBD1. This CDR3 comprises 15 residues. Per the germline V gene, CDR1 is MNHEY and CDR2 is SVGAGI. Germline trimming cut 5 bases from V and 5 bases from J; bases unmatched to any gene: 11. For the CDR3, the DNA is TGTGCCAGCAGTCCCGGGACAGAAGATTATTATGGCTACACCTTC. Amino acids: CASSPGTEDYYGYTF.

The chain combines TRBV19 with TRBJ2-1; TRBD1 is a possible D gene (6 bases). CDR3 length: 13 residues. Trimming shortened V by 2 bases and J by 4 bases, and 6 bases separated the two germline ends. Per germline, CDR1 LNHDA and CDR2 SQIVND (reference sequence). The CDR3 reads CASSIRGYNEQFF. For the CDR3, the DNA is TGTGCCAGTAGTATAAGGGGGTACAATGAGCAGTTCTTC. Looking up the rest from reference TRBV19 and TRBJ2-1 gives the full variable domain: DGGITQSPKYLFRKEGQNVTLSCEQNLNHDAMYWYRQDPGQGLRLIYYSQIVNDFQKGDIAEGYSVSREKKESFPLTVTSAQKNPTAFYLCASSIRGYNEQFFGPGTRLTVL.

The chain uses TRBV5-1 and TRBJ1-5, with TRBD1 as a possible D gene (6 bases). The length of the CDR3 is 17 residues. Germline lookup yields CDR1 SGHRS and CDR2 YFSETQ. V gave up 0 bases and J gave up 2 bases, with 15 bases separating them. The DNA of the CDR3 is TGCGCCAGCAGCTTGGGGGACACAGGGAAGGGCAATCAGCCCCAGCATTTT. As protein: CASSLGDTGKGNQPQHF.